These 27 T cell receptor beta chains came from one sample sequenced in a study of T cell repertoires in cytomegalovirus infection. One entry per CDR3 protein, called by TCRdb with MiXCR from the reads. The profile shows about 440,000 distinct CDR3 sequences, about 33% of them singletons. Sequences were obtained from PBMCs. The receptors shown here come from a human donor in good health (CMV status not recorded). Some clones in this sample may be carry-over from other donors' samples.

In its sample, this clonotype was seen many times. The chain has TRBV6-6 and TRBJ2-7, with D possibly TRBD1 on 6 matching bases. Germline values: CDR1 MNHNY, CDR2 SVGAGI (reference sequence). There are 14 residues in the CDR3. The germline V and J ends were trimmed by 6 bases and 7 bases, with 19 bases remaining between them. The CDR3 loop reads CASSHRDNQLEQYF. CDR3 in DNA: TGTGCCAGCAGCCACCGGGACAACCAGCTTGAGCAGTACTTC.

This clonotype appeared a few times. The chain recombines TRBV5-1 with TRBJ2-2; 10 nucleotides agree with TRBD2. The CDR3 covers 18 residues. The J segment lost 1 base and the V segment lost 3 bases, leaving 9 bases of the junction unmatched. Germline V gene data show CDR1 as SGHRS and CDR2 as YFSETQ. The CDR3 DNA reads as TGCGCCAGCAGCTCGATTAGCGGGGGGCTCGTGAACACCGGGGAGCTGTTTTTT. The encoded protein is CASSSISGGLVNTGELFF.

In its sample, this clonotype was seen a few times. J is TRBJ1-4 and V is TRBV7-8, with TRBD1 as a possible D gene (5 bases). V lost 1 base and J 0 bases, leaving 15 bases between the germline ends. The CDR3 loop spans 18 amino acids. CDR1 is SGHVS, CDR2 FQNEAQ, per germline. The CDR3 coding sequence is TGTGCCAGCAGCTTAGTTGGGGGTATGCAGGCAACTAATGAAAAACTGTTTTTT. Protein product: CASSLVGGMQATNEKLFF.

This clonotype was observed many times. The chain recombines TRBV4-3 with TRBJ2-3; the D is unclear. The length of the CDR3 is 14 residues. V was cut by 0 bases and J by 7 bases, with 11 bases left in between. CDR1 LGHNA and CDR2 YSLEER come from the germline V gene. CDR3 sequence (DNA): TGCGCCAGCAGCCAAGATGTAGCTCTAAATACGCAGTATTTT. This encodes CASSQDVALNTQYF.

The CDR3 sequence: CSVRTRQPQETQYF. In DNA, the CDR3 is TGCAGCGTCCGGACAAGACAACCCCAAGAGACCCAGTACTTC. The chain has TRBV29-1 and TRBJ2-5; possibly TRBD1 for D (5 bases). Trimming cost V 6 bases and J 1 base, with 15 bases left between them. This CDR3 comprises 14 residues. The germline V gene encodes CDR1 SQVTM and CDR2 ANQGSEA.

This clonotype was seen a few times. The V call is TRBV14, the J call TRBJ1-1, with D perhaps TRBD1 (5 bases). The CDR3 has 17 residues. V was pared by 2 bases and J by 0 bases, with 16 bases between. The germline gives CDR1 SGHDN, CDR2 FVKESK. CDR3 amino acids: CASSQRWSGGLNTEAFF. For the CDR3, the DNA is TGTGCCAGCAGCCAAAGATGGAGCGGGGGACTGAACACTGAAGCTTTCTTT.

This clonotype was counted between two and nine times. The V gene is TRBV28, the J gene TRBJ2-2; TRBD1 aligns across 7 bases. Germline CDR1 reads MDHEN; CDR2 reads SYDVKM. J gave up 5 bases and V 6 bases, and 12 bases lay outside the gene matches. The CDR3 covers 16 residues. The CDR3 DNA is TGTGCCAGCAGCTCCGGGCTCCAGGGGGAAACCGGGGAGCTGTTTTTT. It translates to CASSSGLQGETGELFF.

The chain recombines TRBV6-6 with TRBJ1-5; D not resolved. Germline V gene sequence: CDR1 MNHNY, CDR2 SVGAGI (reference sequence). The CDR3 covers 14 residues. Trimming removed 5 bases from V and 4 bases from J, with 12 bases in between. CDR3 sequence: CASSPDKPNQPQHF. DNA for the CDR3: TGTGCCAGCAGTCCAGACAAACCAAATCAGCCCCAGCATTTT.

This chain links TRBV6-2 or TRBV6-3 with TRBJ2-7, with TRBD1 identical over 10 bases. This CDR3 comprises 16 residues. V dropped 5 bases and J dropped 4; count of bases not matched to a gene: 11. Germline loops: CDR1 MNHEY, CDR2 SVGEGT. In DNA form, the CDR3 reads TGTGCCAGCAGTCCGGACGGGACAGGGGTAGGGTACGAGCAGTACTTC. As protein: CASSPDGTGVGYEQYF.

As concerns this clonotype: A read error may produce the germline difference seen at one junction end. The chain has TRBV19 and TRBJ1-1, with 8 positions matching TRBD1. CDR1 and CDR2 (germline): LNHDA, SQIVND (reference sequence). The CDR3 consists of 15 residues. CDR3 sequence reads: CASSHRTGRNTEALF. The CDR3 nucleotides are TGTGCCAGTAGTCACCGGACAGGGAGGAACACTGAAGCTTTATTT.

This clonotype was observed many times. V is TRBV11-1 and J is TRBJ2-7; 8 bases match TRBD1. J lost 2 bases, V lost 5 bases, and 5 bases had no gene match. Germline V lookup: CDR1 SGHAT, CDR2 FQDESV (reference sequence). There are 14 residues in the CDR3. CDR3: CASSPGQVPYEQYF. In DNA form, the CDR3 reads TGTGCCAGCAGCCCGGGACAGGTCCCCTACGAGCAGTACTTC.

Of note for this clonotype: The junction differs from germline at one of its ends, possibly a read error. The chain recombines TRBV7-7 with TRBJ2-5, with D unresolved. From germline, CDR1 is SSHAT and CDR2 FNYEAQ (reference sequence). The CDR3 is 16 amino acids. CDR3 nucleotides: TGTGCTAGCAGCCCAGGTCCCACAAGCGCGAGGGAGACCCAGTACTTC. It yields the protein CASSPGPTSARETQYF.

This clonotype came up a few times. The chain joins TRBV2 to TRBJ2-3; D may be TRBD1 (6 bases). With 3 bases removed from V and 5 bases from J, the gap between germline ends came to 18 bases. The CDR3 extends over 16 amino acids. Germline assignment: CDR1 SNHLY and CDR2 FYNNEI. CDR3: CASSEGAGPTVDTQYF. CDR3 nucleotides: TGTGCCAGCAGTGAGGGGGCGGGCCCCACGGTAGATACGCAGTATTTT. The variable domain in full, completed from reference TRBV2 and TRBJ2-3, reads EPEVTQTPSHQVTQMGQEVILRCVPISNHLYFYWYRQILGQKVEFLVSFYNNEISEKSEIFDDQFSVERPDGSNFTLKIRSTKLEDSAMYFCASSEGAGPTVDTQYFGPGTRLTVL.

The CDR3 spells CASRDSVQPQHF. CDR3 DNA: TGTGCCAGCAGGGACTCCGTTCAGCCCCAGCATTTT. V and J are TRBV2 and TRBJ1-5; no reliable D call. Trimming removed 6 bases at V and 6 bases at J, with 9 bases between. Per the germline V gene, CDR1 is SNHLY and CDR2 is FYNNEI. CDR3 length: 12 amino acids.

This clonotype showed up just a few times. At one of its ends the junction is not consistent with the germline gene, which may arise from a read error. The rearrangement links TRBV7-6 to TRBJ2-3; no definite D call. Germline V gene lookup returns CDR1 SGHVS and CDR2 FNYEAQ. This CDR3 has 11 residues. For the CDR3, the DNA is TGTGCCAGCAGCATTAATAGAGAACTGACATTT. This codes for CASSINRELTF.

The CDR3 nucleotides are TGTGCCAGTAGTATAGCTAACTACGAAGAGCAGTACTTC. As protein: CASSIANYEEQYF. The chain combines TRBV19 with TRBJ2-7; D unclear. CDR1 LNHDA and CDR2 SQIVND come from the germline V gene (reference sequence). Trimming shortened V by 1 base and J by 7 bases, and 11 bases separated the two germline ends. The CDR3 runs to 13 residues.

This clonotype occurred a few times. The chain employs TRBV12-3 or TRBV12-4 and TRBJ2-1; 9 bases are shared with TRBD1. This CDR3 comprises 15 residues. Trimming cost V 6 bases and J 7 bases; bases outside gene matches: 10. The chain's CDR3 is CASSPPGQGFNEQFF. CDR3 nucleotides: TGTGCCAGCAGCCCCCCGGGACAGGGATTTAATGAGCAGTTCTTC.

Points on this clonotype: Compared with germline, one end of the junction differs, possibly owing to a read error. The chain has TRBV4-1 and TRBJ2-3; TRBD2 aligns across 15 bases. Germline CDR1 is MGHRA and CDR2 is YSYEKL. CDR3 length: 18 amino acids. This chain's CDR3 is CSSSQTTRTSGGANTQYF. The CDR3 region has the DNA TGCTCCAGCAGCCAAACGACTCGGACTAGCGGGGGGGCGAATACGCAGTATTTT.

This chain links TRBV19 with TRBJ1-1; D uncertain. Germline CDR1 is LNHDA and CDR2 is SQIVND (reference sequence). Deletions cut 9 bases from V and 5 bases from J, with 16 bases between. The CDR3 loop spans 13 amino acids. This chain's CDR3 is CASQRESRTEAFF. DNA for the CDR3: TGTGCCAGCCAACGGGAGAGTAGAACTGAAGCTTTCTTT.

This clonotype was counted ten times or more. This sequence joins TRBV11-2 and TRBJ1-3, with 7 positions matching TRBD1. CDR1 is SGHAT, CDR2 FQNNGV, per germline. The junction had 4 bases not matched to a gene; V was cut back by 5 bases and J by 0 bases. The CDR3 spans 15 residues. This CDR3 is CASSKQGSSGNTIYF. The CDR3 bases are TGTGCCAGCAGCAAACAGGGGAGCTCTGGAAACACCATATATTTT.

The chain uses TRBV6-1 and TRBJ2-1, with D perhaps being TRBD1 or TRBD2 (5 bases each). There are 15 residues in the CDR3. V shed 5 bases and J shed 5 bases, with 16 bases lying between them. The germline CDR1 and CDR2 sequences are MNHNS and SASEGT. The CDR3 DNA follows: TGTGCCAGCAGTTATGAGGGTCAGGGTAACAATGAGCAGTTCTTC. Its translation: CASSYEGQGNNEQFF.

For this clonotype: One junction end disagrees with the germline gene, perhaps due to a read error. V gene TRBV7-2 combines with J gene TRBJ2-1; D tentatively reads TRBD1 or TRBD2 (6 bases each). This CDR3 region has 18 residues. CDR1 and CDR2 (germline): SGHTA, FQGNSA. The CDR3 loop reads CACSLLARALGGWNEQFF. In DNA, the CDR3 is TGTGCCTGCAGCTTATTGGCAAGGGCCTTGGGGGGCTGGAATGAGCAGTTCTTC.

This clonotype was counted only a few times. CDR3 sequence reads: CASSALLDRPNTGELFF. CDR3 in DNA: TGTGCCAGCAGCGCCTTATTGGACAGGCCGAACACCGGGGAGCTGTTTTTT. The chain links TRBV11-2 to TRBJ2-2, with 7 bases fitting TRBD1. In germline, CDR1 is SGHAT, CDR2 FQNNGV. With 5 bases clipped from V and 0 bases from J, the junction kept 9 bases outside the gene matches. The length of the CDR3 is 17 residues.

The chain joins TRBV20-1 to TRBJ1-1; 7 nucleotides match TRBD1. CDR1 is DFQATT, CDR2 SNEGSKA, per germline (reference sequence). This CDR3 spans 13 amino acids. V trimming: 3 bases; J trimming: 3 bases; junction bases outside the gene matches: 4. The CDR3 DNA reads TGCAGTGCTAGTGAGGGGGCTCACACTGAAGCTTTCTTT. Translation: CSASEGAHTEAFF.

The rearrangement uses TRBV23-1 and TRBJ1-1; D might be TRBD1 (5 bases). TRBV23-1 is an open reading frame whose function is uncertain. This CDR3 is built from 12 residues. CDR3 in amino acids: CDTGPGGTEAFF. CDR3 bases: TGCGACACTGGACCGGGGGGCACTGAAGCTTTCTTT.

This clonotype has only a few counts. The J gene is TRBJ1-1, the V gene TRBV29-1; the D is unclear. This CDR3 region has 11 residues. Germline-derived CDR1 and CDR2 are SQVTM and ANQGSEA. V was clipped by 7 bases and J by 4 bases, with 10 bases between them. The DNA of the CDR3 is TGCAGCGCCCGGAGGAGCACTGAAGCTTTCTTT. Protein sequence: CSARRSTEAFF.

This clonotype was seen only a few times. This chain joins TRBV7-3 and TRBJ1-6; possibly TRBD1 for D (5 bases). Trimming removed 0 bases at V and 12 bases at J, with 9 bases between. Per the germline V gene, CDR1 is SGHTA and CDR2 is FQGTGA. CDR3 length equals 13 residues. The CDR3 spells CASSLTTVEPLHF. The CDR3 region has the DNA TGTGCCAGCAGCTTAACGACAGTAGAACCCCTCCACTTT.